This TCR beta chain was retrieved from a study of cytotoxic CD8 clonotypes in ibrutinib-treated CLL. The repertoire was sequenced with immunoSEQ multiplex PCR; TCRdb's copy has only in-frame clones and lacks some. The table includes fewer than 100,000 clones, roughly 77% detected once. The CDR3 is made up of 15 amino acids. V was pared by 5 bases and J by 9 bases, with 8 bases of the junction left unmatched. Germline values: CDR1 SEHNR, CDR2 FQNEAQ (reference sequence). This sequence joins TRBV7-9 and TRBJ2-1, with 12 bases that match TRBD2. This TCR was recovered from a human donor with chronic lymphocytic leukemia. The sample here was PBMCs, taken after 12 months of ibrutinib treatment. The CDR3 sequence: CASSQGLAGKGEQFF. The CDR3 DNA reads as TGTGCCAGCAGCCAAGGACTAGCGGGAAAAGGTGAGCAGTTCTTC. Supplemented by reference TRBV7-9 and TRBJ2-1, the full variable domain reads DTGVSQNPRHKITKRGQNVTFRCDPISEHNRLYWYRQTLGQGPEFLTYFQNEAQLEKSRLLSDRFSAERPKGSFSTLEIQRTEQGDSAMYLCASSQGLAGKGEQFFGPGTRLTVL.